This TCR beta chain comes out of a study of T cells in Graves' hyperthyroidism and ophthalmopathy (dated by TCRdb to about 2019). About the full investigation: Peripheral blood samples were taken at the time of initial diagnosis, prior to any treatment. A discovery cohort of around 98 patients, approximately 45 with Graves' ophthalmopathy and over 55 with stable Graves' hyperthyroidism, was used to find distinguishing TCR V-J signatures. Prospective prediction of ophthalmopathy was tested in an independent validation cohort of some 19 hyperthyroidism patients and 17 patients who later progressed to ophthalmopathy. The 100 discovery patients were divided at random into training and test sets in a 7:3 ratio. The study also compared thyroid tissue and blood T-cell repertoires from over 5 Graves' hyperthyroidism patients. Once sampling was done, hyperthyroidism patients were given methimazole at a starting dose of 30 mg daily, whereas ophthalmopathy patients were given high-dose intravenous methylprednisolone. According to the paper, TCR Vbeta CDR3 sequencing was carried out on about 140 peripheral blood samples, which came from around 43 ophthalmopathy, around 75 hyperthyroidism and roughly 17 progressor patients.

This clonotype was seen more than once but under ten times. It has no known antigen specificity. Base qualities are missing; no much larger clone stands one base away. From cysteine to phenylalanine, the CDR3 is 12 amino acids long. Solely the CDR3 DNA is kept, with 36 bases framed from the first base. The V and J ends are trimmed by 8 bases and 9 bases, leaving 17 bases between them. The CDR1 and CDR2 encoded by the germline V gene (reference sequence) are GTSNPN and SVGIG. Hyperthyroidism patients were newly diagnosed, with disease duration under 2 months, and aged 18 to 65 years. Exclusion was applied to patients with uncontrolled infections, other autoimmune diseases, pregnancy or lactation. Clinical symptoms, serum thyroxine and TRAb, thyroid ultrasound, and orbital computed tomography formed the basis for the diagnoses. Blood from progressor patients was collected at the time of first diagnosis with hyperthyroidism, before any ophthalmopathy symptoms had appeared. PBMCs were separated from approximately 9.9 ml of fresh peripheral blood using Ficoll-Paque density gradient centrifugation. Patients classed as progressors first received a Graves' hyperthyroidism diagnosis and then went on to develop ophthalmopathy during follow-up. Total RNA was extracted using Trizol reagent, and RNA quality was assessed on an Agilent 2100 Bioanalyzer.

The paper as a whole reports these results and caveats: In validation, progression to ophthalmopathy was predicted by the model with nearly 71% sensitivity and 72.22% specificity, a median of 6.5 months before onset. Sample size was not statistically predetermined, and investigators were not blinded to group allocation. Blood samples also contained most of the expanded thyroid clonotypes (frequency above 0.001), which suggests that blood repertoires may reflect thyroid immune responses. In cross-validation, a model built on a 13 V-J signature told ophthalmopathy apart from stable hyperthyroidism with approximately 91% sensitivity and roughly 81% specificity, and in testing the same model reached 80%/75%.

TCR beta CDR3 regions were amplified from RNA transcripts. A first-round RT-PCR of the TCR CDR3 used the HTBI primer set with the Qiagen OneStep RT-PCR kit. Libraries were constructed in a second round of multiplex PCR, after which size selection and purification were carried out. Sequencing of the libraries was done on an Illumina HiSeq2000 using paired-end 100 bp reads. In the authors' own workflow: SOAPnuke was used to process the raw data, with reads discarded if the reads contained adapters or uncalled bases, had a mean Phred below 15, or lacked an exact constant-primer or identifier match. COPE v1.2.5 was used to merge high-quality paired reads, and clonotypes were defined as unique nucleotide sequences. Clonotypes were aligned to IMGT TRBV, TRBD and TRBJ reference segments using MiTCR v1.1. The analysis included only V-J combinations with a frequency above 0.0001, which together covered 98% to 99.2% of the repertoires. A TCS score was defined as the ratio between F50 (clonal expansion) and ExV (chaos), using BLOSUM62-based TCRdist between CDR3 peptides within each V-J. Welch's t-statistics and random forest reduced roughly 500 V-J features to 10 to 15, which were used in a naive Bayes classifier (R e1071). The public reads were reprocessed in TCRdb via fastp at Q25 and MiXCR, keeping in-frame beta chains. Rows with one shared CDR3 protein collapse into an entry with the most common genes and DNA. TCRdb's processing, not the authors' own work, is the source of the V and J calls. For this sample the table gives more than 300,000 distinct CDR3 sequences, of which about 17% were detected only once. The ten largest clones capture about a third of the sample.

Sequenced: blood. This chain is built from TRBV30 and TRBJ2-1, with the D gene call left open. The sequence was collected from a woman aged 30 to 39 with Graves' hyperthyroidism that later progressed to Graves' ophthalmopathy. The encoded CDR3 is CARSPGFGEQFF. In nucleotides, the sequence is TGTGCCCGTTCCCCCGGATTCGGTGAGCAGTTCTTC.